The following is a TCR beta chain sequence with its context. The target antigen is unknown. Clones were read by immunoSEQ multiplex PCR, and TCRdb kept only the in-frame ones, dropping some. The sample holds 150,000 to 200,000 clones, less than 95% seen once. This sample was included in a study of T cell responses to AZD1222 COVID-19 vaccine. Study-level results: White British people made up most donors, females outnumbered males, and clonal diversity was possibly underestimated.

CDR3 length: 12 amino acids. Trimming left V 3 bases short and J 8 bases short, with 10 bases between. Germline V gene lookup returns CDR1 MDHEN and CDR2 SYDVKM. The chain links TRBV28 to TRBJ1-2; the D is unclear. The specimen was peripheral blood, collected 28 days after the second AZD1222 dose. This receptor was obtained from an adult who received the AZD1222 COVID-19 vaccine. As DNA, the CDR3 is TGTGCCAGCAGTTTCATTGAGTTGGGCTACACCTTC. Translation gives CASSFIELGYTF.